This passage covers 25 T cell receptor beta chains from one sample sequenced in a study of blood T cell repertoires in COVID-19. Sequencing used immunoSEQ multiplex PCR; TCRdb keeps in-frame clones, though not all of them. The table has 70,000 to 90,000 clones, 86% seen once. Sequenced input: peripheral blood. These receptors originate from a man aged 50-59 years with active COVID-19.

The V call is TRBV28, the J call TRBJ2-5; possible D gene TRBD1, 5 bases. Trimming took off 6 bases at V and 7 bases at J, with 21 bases between the two ends. Germline V gene sequence: CDR1 MDHEN, CDR2 SYDVKM. The CDR3 totals 15 residues. DNA for the CDR3: TGTGCCAGCAGGGGAACAGGCCGTTCCTTGGGGACCCAGTACTTC. Its protein is CASRGTGRSLGTQYF.

This clone came up once. The CDR3 nucleotides read TGTGCCAGCAGCTTACTAAGCGGGGGGGCAGGGGAGCAGTACTTC. Amino acids: CASSLLSGGAGEQYF. J is TRBJ2-7 and V is TRBV7-8; 10 bases map to TRBD2. The CDR3 length is 15 residues. With V trimmed by 2 bases and J by 7 bases, 8 bases remained unmatched. Germline loops: CDR1 SGHVS, CDR2 FQNEAQ.

This sequence joins TRBV6-2 or TRBV6-3 and TRBJ1-2; TRBD1 aligns across 11 bases. Germline CDR1 is MNHEY and CDR2 is SVGEGT. With V trimmed by 4 bases and J by 8 bases, 9 bases remained unmatched. This CDR3 spans 15 amino acids. The CDR3 spells CASSFTWTGGSGYTF. The DNA of the CDR3 is TGTGCCAGCAGTTTCACCTGGACAGGGGGCAGCGGCTACACCTTC.

The chain employs TRBV7-9 and TRBJ2-5; 12 bases map to TRBD2. Germline CDR1 SEHNR, CDR2 FQNEAQ (reference sequence). The CDR3 extends over 17 amino acids. V was clipped by 2 bases and J by 2 bases; unmatched bases: 6. CDR3 amino acids: CASSLRPGTSGQETQYF. CDR3 sequence (DNA): TGTGCCAGCAGCTTACGCCCCGGGACTAGCGGGCAAGAGACCCAGTACTTC.

The chain uses TRBV7-2 and TRBJ1-1; 9 positions match TRBD1. Germline assignment: CDR1 SGHTA and CDR2 FQGNSA. The CDR3 totals 19 residues. V lost 5 bases and J lost 11; bases outside the gene matches: 27. The CDR3 reads CASSLKLGSGGGTGFEAFF. In DNA, the CDR3 is TGTGCCAGCAGCCTTAAGCTAGGTTCCGGAGGGGGGACAGGGTTTGAGGCTTTCTTT. The complete variable domain, with remaining parts taken from reference TRBV7-2 and TRBJ1-1, reads GAGVSQSPSNKVTEKGKDVELRCDPISGHTALYWYRQSLGQGLEFLIYFQGNSAPDKSGLPSDRFSAERTGGSVSTLTIQRTQQEDSAVYLCASSLKLGSGGGTGFEAFFGQGTRLTVV.

The J gene is TRBJ1-3, the V gene TRBV3-1 (or the pseudogene TRBV3-2); 9 positions agree with TRBD1. The CDR3 extends over 16 amino acids. Germline assignment: CDR1 LGHDT and CDR2 YNNKEL (reference sequence). The J segment lost 2 bases and the V segment lost 3 bases, leaving 5 bases of the junction unmatched. In nucleotides, the CDR3 is TGTGCCAGCAGCCAGTCCCGGGACAGGGCTGGAAACACCATATATTTT. Translating gives CASSQSRDRAGNTIYF.

The V gene is TRBV30, the J gene TRBJ2-3, with TRBD2 matching 9 bases. CDR1 GTSNPN and CDR2 SVGIG come from the germline V gene (reference sequence). CDR3 length: 11 amino acids. The ends lost 0 bases at V and 11 bases at J; junction bases unmatched: 0. CDR3 bases: TGTGCCTGGAGTGTACTAGCGGGGCAGTATTTT. This encodes CAWSVLAGQYF.

CDR3 loop: CASSSDRGTEAFF. The CDR3 DNA is TGTGCCAGCAGCTCAGACAGGGGGACTGAAGCTTTCTTT. The rearrangement links TRBV5-6 to TRBJ1-1; 9 positions agree with TRBD1. V shed 3 bases and J 5 bases; nucleotides not matched to a gene: 2. The CDR3 is 13 amino acids. Germline-derived CDR1 and CDR2 are SGHDT and YYEEEE.

The chain recombines TRBV9 with TRBJ2-1, with D maybe TRBD1 (5 bases). Trimming removed 3 bases from V and 3 bases from J, with 7 bases in between. The germline CDR1 and CDR2 sequences are SGDLS and YYNGEE. The CDR3 has 13 residues. The CDR3: CASSDDSYNEQFF. CDR3 bases: TGTGCCAGCAGCGATGACAGCTACAATGAGCAGTTCTTC.

The chain employs TRBV6-1 and TRBJ2-1; possibly TRBD2 for D (6 bases). The CDR3 consists of 17 residues. V shed 4 bases and J shed 0 bases, with 16 bases lying between them. Germline lookup yields CDR1 MNHNS and CDR2 SASEGT. CDR3 sequence reads: CASSGRASDSSYNEQFF. DNA for the CDR3: TGTGCCAGCAGTGGCCGGGCTAGCGATAGCTCCTACAATGAGCAGTTCTTC.

The chain links TRBV19 to TRBJ2-1, with a possible D match to TRBD1 (7 bases). Trimming removed 4 bases from V and 2 bases from J, with 18 bases in between. The germline V gene has CDR1 LNHDA and CDR2 SQIVND (reference sequence). The CDR3 is made up of 17 amino acids. The CDR3 DNA reads TGTGCCAGTAGTAGCCCTCCAGGGGGGTTAACCTACAATGAGCAGTTCTTC. It encodes CASSSPPGGLTYNEQFF.

V and J are TRBV6-2 or TRBV6-3 and TRBJ1-2; 8 nucleotides match TRBD1. This CDR3 spans 15 amino acids. V shed 0 bases and J 7 bases; nucleotides not matched to a gene: 7. The germline gives CDR1 MNHEY, CDR2 SVGEGT. CDR3 protein: CASSYSQGASSGYTF. CDR3 in DNA: TGTGCCAGCAGTTACTCCCAGGGGGCTAGCTCTGGCTACACCTTC.

V and J are TRBV5-1 and TRBJ1-1, with a tentative D call TRBD1 (6 bases). V lost 0 bases and J 0 bases, leaving 12 bases between the germline ends. This CDR3 comprises 16 residues. Germline V gene data show CDR1 as SGHRS and CDR2 as YFSETQ. CDR3 amino acids: CASSLATGLMNTEAFF. The DNA for the CDR3 is TGCGCCAGCAGCTTGGCCACAGGGCTCATGAACACTGAAGCTTTCTTT.

The genes are TRBV5-6 and TRBJ2-4, with 8 bases aligning to TRBD2. This CDR3 is 15 amino acids long. From germline, CDR1 is SGHDT and CDR2 YYEEEE. Trimming took 2 bases from V and 5 from J; bases not matched to a gene: 6. The CDR3 DNA follows: TGTGCCAGCAGCTTATATAGCGGGAATGAAAACATTCAGTACTTC. Its translation: CASSLYSGNENIQYF.

Only one count was recorded for this clone. The chain employs TRBV24-1 and TRBJ2-3; 11 positions match TRBD2. The trim removed 7 bases at V and 5 bases at J, leaving 7 bases unmatched. The CDR3 is 15 amino acids. Germline V gene data show CDR1 as KGHDR and CDR2 as SFDVKD. The CDR3 region has the DNA TGTGCCACCAGCATAGCGGGAGGGGCGAAAGATACGCAGTATTTT. It translates to CATSIAGGAKDTQYF.

Of note for this clone: Other DNA sequences in this sample translate to the same CDR3. V and J are TRBV5-1 and TRBJ1-2; 7 nucleotides line up with TRBD1. The CDR3 totals 14 residues. Germline V gene sequence: CDR1 SGHRS, CDR2 YFSETQ. Trimming at V came to 2 bases and at J to 3 bases, leaving 4 bases not matched to a gene. The CDR3 spells CASSFDRVDYGYTF. The CDR3 DNA is TGCGCCAGCAGCTTTGACAGGGTTGACTATGGCTACACCTTC.

This chain uses TRBV7-9 with TRBJ1-2; 8 bases agree with TRBD1. After removal of 0 bases from V and 8 bases from J, the junction contained 8 bases not matched to a gene. CDR1 is SEHNR and CDR2 is FQNEAQ in the germline V gene (reference sequence). This CDR3 spans 15 amino acids. The CDR3 DNA is TGTGCCAGCAGCTTAGCGGGCCAGGGGGCAGGAGGCTACACCTTC. It translates to CASSLAGQGAGGYTF.

This chain uses TRBV7-9 with TRBJ2-7, with D perhaps TRBD2 (5 bases). The CDR3 is made up of 14 amino acids. Trimming stripped 2 bases from V and 6 bases from J, with 14 bases between. CDR1 and CDR2 (germline): SEHNR, FQNEAQ (reference sequence). DNA for the CDR3: TGTGCCAGCAGCTTACGGGGTAGCCGGGGCGAGCAGTACTTC. Its protein product is CASSLRGSRGEQYF. The full variable domain, with the rest looked up from reference TRBV7-9 and TRBJ2-7, is DTGVSQNPRHKITKRGQNVTFRCDPISEHNRLYWYRQTLGQGPEFLTYFQNEAQLEKSRLLSDRFSAERPKGSFSTLEIQRTEQGDSAMYLCASSLRGSRGEQYFGPGTRLTVT.

The chain recombines TRBV12-5 with TRBJ2-3, with 8 bases aligning to TRBD2. With 0 bases clipped from V and 2 bases from J, the junction kept 10 bases outside the gene matches. There are 18 residues in the CDR3. In germline, CDR1 is LGHNT, CDR2 FRNRAP. In DNA, the CDR3 is TGTGCTAGTGGTTTGGTATCTAGTAGCGGGGAAATCACAGATACGCAGTATTTT. This sequence encodes CASGLVSSSGEITDTQYF.

CDR3 loop: CASSSREGRETQYF. CDR3 DNA sequence: TGTGCCAGCAGTAGCCGGGAAGGGCGGGAGACCCAGTACTTC. This chain uses TRBV27 with TRBJ2-5; perhaps TRBD2 as D (5 bases). Germline V gene lookup returns CDR1 MNHEY and CDR2 SMNVEV (reference sequence). Trimming pared 5 bases from V and 5 bases from J, leaving 15 bases between. CDR3 size: 14 residues.

This chain links TRBV30 with TRBJ1-3; D uncertain. Germline CDR1 GTSNPN, CDR2 SVGIG (reference sequence). This CDR3 has 14 residues. Deletions cut 5 bases from V and 1 base from J, with 12 bases between. CDR3 in DNA: TGTGCCTGGGGGTCGGGAACTTCTGGAAACACCATATATTTT. Its protein is CAWGSGTSGNTIYF.

The chain is built from TRBV7-8 and TRBJ1-4, with D hard to call. Germline V gene sequence: CDR1 SGHVS, CDR2 FQNEAQ. V was shortened by 2 bases and J by 2 bases, with 12 bases between the two germline ends. The CDR3 contains 16 residues. The CDR3: CASSLLPRYTNEKLFF. CDR3 DNA sequence: TGTGCCAGCAGCTTACTTCCGCGGTACACTAATGAAAAACTGTTTTTT. Full variable domain (rest looked up from reference TRBV7-8 and TRBJ1-4): GAGVSQSPRYKVAKRGQDVALRCDPISGHVSLFWYQQALGQGPEFLTYFQNEAQLDKSGLPSDRFFAERPEGSVSTLKIQRTQQEDSAVYLCASSLLPRYTNEKLFFGSGTQLSVL.

The chain uses TRBV28 and TRBJ1-2, with D possibly TRBD1 on 6 matching bases. Trimming removed 4 bases at V and 4 bases at J, with 7 bases between. Germline CDR1 MDHEN, CDR2 SYDVKM. The length of the CDR3 is 12 residues. CDR3 region: CASSSGAYGYTF. The CDR3 DNA is TGTGCCAGCAGTTCAGGGGCCTATGGCTACACCTTC.

The chain carries TRBV7-9 and TRBJ1-3, with D perhaps matching TRBD1 (6 bases). Germline V lookup: CDR1 SEHNR, CDR2 FQNEAQ (reference sequence). V gave up 4 bases and J gave up 3 bases, with 10 bases separating them. This CDR3 contains 14 residues. The CDR3, as DNA: TGTGCCAGCAGCTCCAACAGGGTTGGAAACACCATATATTTT. Amino acid sequence: CASSSNRVGNTIYF.

The rearrangement joins TRBV5-5 to TRBJ2-1; 11 nucleotides match TRBD1. Per the germline V gene, CDR1 is SGHKS and CDR2 is YYEKEE (reference sequence). CDR3 size: 15 residues. V lost 5 bases and J lost 8; bases outside the gene matches: 9. The CDR3 here is CASRDRGPTTDEQFF. CDR3 sequence (DNA): TGTGCCAGCAGGGACAGGGGGCCGACTACGGATGAGCAGTTCTTC. Supplemented by reference TRBV5-5 and TRBJ2-1, the full variable domain reads DAGVTQSPTHLIKTRGQQVTLRCSPISGHKSVSWYQQVLGQGPQFIFQYYEKEERGRGNFPDRFSARQFPNYSSELNVNALLLGDSALYLCASRDRGPTTDEQFFGPGTRLTVL.